This T cell receptor (beta chain) appears in the sequencing data of a study of blood T cell repertoires in COVID-19. Across the study: COVID-19 samples, acute and convalescent, were from the United States, Italy and Spain. Nucleic acid was either cDNA or gDNA, and it came from T cells, B-cell-depleted T cells, or PBMCs.

There are 16 residues in the CDR3. Per the germline V gene, CDR1 is SGHDN and CDR2 is FVKESK. Losses at the gene ends were 4 bases for V and 8 bases for J; bases not matched to a gene: 10. Source study methods: For nucleated cells, counts were estimated from reference gene primer amplification. TCRdb's copy holds only in-frame clones and misses some; the assay was immunoSEQ multiplex PCR. V and J calls and clone size are given by that table; D and trimming were obtained from the DNA. The repertoire consists of around 260,000 clones, with roughly 88% occurring once and the leading ten covering 2.5% to 3.5%.

The chain carries TRBV14 and TRBJ1-6, with 8 bases matching TRBD1. The receptor was derived from a woman aged 25 to 39 with active or convalescent COVID-19. The source material was peripheral blood. The DNA of the CDR3 is TGTGCCAGCAGCCTACGGACAGGGTGGCGGGATTCACCCCTCCACTTT. Translation gives CASSLRTGWRDSPLHF.